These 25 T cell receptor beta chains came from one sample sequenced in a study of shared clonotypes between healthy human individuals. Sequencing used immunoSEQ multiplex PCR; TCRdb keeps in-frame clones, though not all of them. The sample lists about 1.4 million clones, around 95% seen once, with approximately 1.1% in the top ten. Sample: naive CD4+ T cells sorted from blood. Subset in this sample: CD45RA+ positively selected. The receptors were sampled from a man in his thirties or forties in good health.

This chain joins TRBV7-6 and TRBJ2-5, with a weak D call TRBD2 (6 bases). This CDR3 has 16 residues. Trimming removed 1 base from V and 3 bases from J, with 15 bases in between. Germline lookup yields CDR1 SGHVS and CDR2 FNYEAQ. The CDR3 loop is CASSLGTPSVKETQYF. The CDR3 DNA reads TGTGCCAGCAGCTTAGGGACCCCTAGCGTAAAAGAGACCCAGTACTTC.

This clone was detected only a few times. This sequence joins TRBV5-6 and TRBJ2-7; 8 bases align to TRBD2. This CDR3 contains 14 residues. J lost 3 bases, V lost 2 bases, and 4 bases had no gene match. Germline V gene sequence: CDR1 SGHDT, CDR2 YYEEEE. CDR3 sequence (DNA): TGTGCCAGCAGCTTCTCTGCGGGAGGCTACGAGCAGTACTTC. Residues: CASSFSAGGYEQYF.

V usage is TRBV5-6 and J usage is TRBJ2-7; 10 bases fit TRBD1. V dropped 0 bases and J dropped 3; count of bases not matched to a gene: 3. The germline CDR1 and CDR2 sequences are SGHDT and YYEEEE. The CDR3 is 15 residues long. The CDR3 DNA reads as TGTGCCAGCAGCTTGGGACAGGGGGCTTACTACGAGCAGTACTTC. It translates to CASSLGQGAYYEQYF. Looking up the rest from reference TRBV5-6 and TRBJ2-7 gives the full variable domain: DAGVTQSPTHLIKTRGQQVTLRCSPKSGHDTVSWYQQALGQGPQFIFQYYEEEERQRGNFPDRFSGHQFPNYSSELNVNALLLGDSALYLCASSLGQGAYYEQYFGPGTRLTVT.

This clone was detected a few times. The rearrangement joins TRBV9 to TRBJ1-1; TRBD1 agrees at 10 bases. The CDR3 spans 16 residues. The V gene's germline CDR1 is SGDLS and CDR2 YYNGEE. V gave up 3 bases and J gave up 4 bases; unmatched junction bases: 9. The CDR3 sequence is CASSARRQGATTEAFF. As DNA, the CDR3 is TGTGCCAGCAGCGCCCGAAGACAGGGGGCGACCACTGAAGCTTTCTTT. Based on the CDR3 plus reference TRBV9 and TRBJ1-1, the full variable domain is DSGVTQTPKHLITATGQRVTLRCSPRSGDLSVYWYQQSLDQGLQFLIQYYNGEERAKGNILERFSAQQFPDLHSELNLSSLELGDSALYFCASSARRQGATTEAFFGQGTRLTVV.

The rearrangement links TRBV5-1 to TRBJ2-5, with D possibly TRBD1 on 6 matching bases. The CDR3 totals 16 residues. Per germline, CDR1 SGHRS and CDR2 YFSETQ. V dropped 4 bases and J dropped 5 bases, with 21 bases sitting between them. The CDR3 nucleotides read TGCGCCAGCAGCCGGAAGACAGGACGGGGAGTGGAGACCCAGTACTTC. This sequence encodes CASSRKTGRGVETQYF.

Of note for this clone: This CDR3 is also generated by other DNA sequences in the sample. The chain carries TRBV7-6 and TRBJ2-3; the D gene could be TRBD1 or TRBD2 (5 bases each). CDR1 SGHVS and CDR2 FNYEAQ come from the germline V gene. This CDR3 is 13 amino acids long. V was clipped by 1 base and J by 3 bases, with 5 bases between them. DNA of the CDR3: TGTGCCAGCAGCTTAGGGGGGACAGATACGCAGTATTTT. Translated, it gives CASSLGGTDTQYF. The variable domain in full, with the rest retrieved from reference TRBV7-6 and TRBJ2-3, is GAGVSQSPRYKVTKRGQDVALRCDPISGHVSLYWYRQALGQGPEFLTYFNYEAQQDKSGLPNDRFSAERPEGSISTLTIQRTEQRDSAMYRCASSLGGTDTQYFGPGTRLTVL.

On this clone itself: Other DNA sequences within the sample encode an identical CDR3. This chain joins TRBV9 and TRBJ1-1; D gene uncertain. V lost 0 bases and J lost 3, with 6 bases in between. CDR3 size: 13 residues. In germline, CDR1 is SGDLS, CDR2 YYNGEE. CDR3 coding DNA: TGTGCCAGCAGCGTAGTTTCAGACACTGAAGCTTTCTTT. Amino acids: CASSVVSDTEAFF.

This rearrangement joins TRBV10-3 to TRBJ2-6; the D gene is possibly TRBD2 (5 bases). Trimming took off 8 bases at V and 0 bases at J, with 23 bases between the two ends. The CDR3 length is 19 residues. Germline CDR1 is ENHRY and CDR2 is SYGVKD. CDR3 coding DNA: TGTGCCATCCCCATATTTTACGATAAGGGAGACTCTGGGGCCAACGTCCTGACTTTC. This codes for CAIPIFYDKGDSGANVLTF.

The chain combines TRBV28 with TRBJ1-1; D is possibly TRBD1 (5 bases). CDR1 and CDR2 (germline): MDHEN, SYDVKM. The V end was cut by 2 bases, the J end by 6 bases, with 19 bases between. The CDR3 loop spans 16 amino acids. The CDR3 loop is CASSLTSGGLVAEAFF. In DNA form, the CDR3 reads TGTGCCAGCAGTTTAACCTCCGGGGGTTTAGTGGCTGAAGCTTTCTTT.

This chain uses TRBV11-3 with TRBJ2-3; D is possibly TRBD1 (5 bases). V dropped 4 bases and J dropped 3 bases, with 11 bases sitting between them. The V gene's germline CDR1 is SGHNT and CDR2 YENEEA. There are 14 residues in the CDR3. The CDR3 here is CASSSRQFTDTQYF. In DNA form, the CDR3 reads TGTGCCAGCAGCTCCAGACAGTTTACAGATACGCAGTATTTT.

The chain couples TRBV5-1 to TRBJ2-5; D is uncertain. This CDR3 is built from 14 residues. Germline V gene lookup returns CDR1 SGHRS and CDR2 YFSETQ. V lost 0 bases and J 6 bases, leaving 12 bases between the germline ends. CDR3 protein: CASSLGRSGQTQYF. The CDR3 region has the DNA TGCGCCAGCAGCTTGGGGCGTTCAGGTCAGACCCAGTACTTC.

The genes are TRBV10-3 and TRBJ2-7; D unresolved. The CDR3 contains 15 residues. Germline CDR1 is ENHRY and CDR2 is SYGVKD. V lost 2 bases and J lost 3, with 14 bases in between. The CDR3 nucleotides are TGTGCCATCAGTGAGGGCAGGTCGGATGTCTACGAGCAGTACTTC. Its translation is CAISEGRSDVYEQYF.

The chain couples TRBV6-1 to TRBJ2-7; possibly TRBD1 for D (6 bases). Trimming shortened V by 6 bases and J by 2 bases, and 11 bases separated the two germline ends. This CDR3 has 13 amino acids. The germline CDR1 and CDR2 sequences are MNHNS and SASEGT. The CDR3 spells CASRMTGTYEQYF. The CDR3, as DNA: TGTGCCAGCAGGATGACAGGAACCTACGAGCAGTACTTC.

CDR3 residues: CASSFFLAETYEQYF. The CDR3 nucleotides are TGTGCCAGCAGTTTTTTCCTAGCGGAGACCTACGAGCAGTACTTC. V gene TRBV27 combines with J gene TRBJ2-7; TRBD2 matches at 7 bases. CDR1 MNHEY and CDR2 SMNVEV come from the germline V gene (reference sequence). V was pared by 3 bases and J by 2 bases, with 7 bases of the junction left unmatched. The CDR3 covers 15 residues.

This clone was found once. CDR3 sequence (DNA): TGCGCCAGCAGTCAAAGGCGGGAGGGCCCCCCTTCTCACGAGCAGTACTTC. Its protein product is CASSQRREGPPSHEQYF. The gene calls are TRBV23-1 and TRBJ2-7, with 9 nucleotides matching TRBD2. TRBV23-1 is assigned to the ORF class and has an uncertain function. The CDR3 sequence is 17 residues long. The junction had 13 bases not matched to a gene; V was cut back by 2 bases and J by 5 bases.

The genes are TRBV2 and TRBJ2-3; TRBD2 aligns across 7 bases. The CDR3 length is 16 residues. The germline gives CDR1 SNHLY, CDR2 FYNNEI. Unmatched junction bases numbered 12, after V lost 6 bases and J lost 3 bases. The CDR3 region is CASSKTSRSGTDTQYF. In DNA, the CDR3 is TGTGCCAGCAGCAAGACTAGCAGGAGTGGTACAGATACGCAGTATTTT.

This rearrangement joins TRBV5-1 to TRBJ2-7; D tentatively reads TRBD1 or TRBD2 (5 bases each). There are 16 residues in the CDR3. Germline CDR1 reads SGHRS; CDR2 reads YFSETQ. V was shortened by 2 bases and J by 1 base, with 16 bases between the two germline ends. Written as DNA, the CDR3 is TGCGCCAGCAGCTTTTTCGGCAGGGAGCTTTCCTACGAGCAGTACTTC. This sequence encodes CASSFFGRELSYEQYF.

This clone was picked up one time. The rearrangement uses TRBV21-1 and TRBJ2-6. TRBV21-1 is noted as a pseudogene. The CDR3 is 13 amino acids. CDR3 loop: CGTQPSGANVLTF. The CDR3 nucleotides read TGTGGGACGCAACCCTCTGGGGCCAACGTCCTGACTTTC.

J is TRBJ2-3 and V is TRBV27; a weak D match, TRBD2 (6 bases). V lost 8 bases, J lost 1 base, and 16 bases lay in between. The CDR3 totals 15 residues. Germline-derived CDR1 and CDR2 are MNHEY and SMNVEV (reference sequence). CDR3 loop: CASRGAAWGTDTQYF. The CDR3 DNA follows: TGTGCCAGCCGCGGGGCCGCCTGGGGCACAGATACGCAGTATTTT.

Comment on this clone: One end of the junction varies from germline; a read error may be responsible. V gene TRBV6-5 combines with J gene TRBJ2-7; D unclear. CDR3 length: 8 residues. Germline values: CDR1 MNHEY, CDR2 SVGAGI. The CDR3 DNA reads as TGTGCCAGCAGTGAAGCTTGGTTC. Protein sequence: CASSEAWF.

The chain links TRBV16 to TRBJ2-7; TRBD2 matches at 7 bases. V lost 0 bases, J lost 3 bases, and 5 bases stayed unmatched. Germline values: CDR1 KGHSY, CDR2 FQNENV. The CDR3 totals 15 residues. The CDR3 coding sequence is TGTGCCAGCAGCCAATCGTCCCTAGCGGACTACGAGCAGTACTTC. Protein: CASSQSSLADYEQYF.

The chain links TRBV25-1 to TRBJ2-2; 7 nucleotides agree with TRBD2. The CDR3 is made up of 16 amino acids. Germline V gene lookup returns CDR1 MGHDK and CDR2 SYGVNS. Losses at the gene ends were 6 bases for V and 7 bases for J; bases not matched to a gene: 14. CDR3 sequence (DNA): TGTGCCAGCAGGGACGGCGGGCGGGAGCGATACGGGGAGCTGTTTTTT. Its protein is CASRDGGRERYGELFF. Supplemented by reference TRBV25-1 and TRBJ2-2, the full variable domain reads EADIYQTPRYLVIGTGKKITLECSQTMGHDKMYWYQQDPGMELHLIHYSYGVNSTEKGDLSSESTVSRIRTEHFPLTLESARPSHTSQYLCASRDGGRERYGELFFGEGSRLTVL.

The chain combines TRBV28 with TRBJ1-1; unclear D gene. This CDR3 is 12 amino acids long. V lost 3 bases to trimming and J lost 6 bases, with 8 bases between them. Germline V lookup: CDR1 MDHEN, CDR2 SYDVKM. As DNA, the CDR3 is TGTGCCAGCAGTTTGCTTCCAGCTGAAGCTTTCTTT. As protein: CASSLLPAEAFF. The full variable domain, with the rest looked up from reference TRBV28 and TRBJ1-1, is DVKVTQSSRYLVKRTGEKVFLECVQDMDHENMFWYRQDPGLGLRLIYFSYDVKMKEKGDIPEGYSVSREKKERFSLILESASTNQTSMYLCASSLLPAEAFFGQGTRLTVV.

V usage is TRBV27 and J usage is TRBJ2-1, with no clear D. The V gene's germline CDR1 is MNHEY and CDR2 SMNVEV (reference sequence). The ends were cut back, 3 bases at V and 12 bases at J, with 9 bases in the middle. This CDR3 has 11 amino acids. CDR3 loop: CASSFPQLQFF. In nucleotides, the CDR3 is TGTGCCAGCAGTTTTCCCCAGTTGCAGTTCTTC.

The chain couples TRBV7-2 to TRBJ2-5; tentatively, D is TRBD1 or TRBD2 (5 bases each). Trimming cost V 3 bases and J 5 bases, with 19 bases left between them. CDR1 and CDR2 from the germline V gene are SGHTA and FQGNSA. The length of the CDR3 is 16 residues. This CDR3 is CASSFVGTGAWETQYF. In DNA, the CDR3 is TGTGCCAGCAGCTTCGTGGGGACGGGCGCCTGGGAGACCCAGTACTTC.